This T cell receptor beta chain was sequenced in a study of shared clonotypes between healthy human individuals. Method: immunoSEQ multiplex PCR; TCRdb's copy keeps in-frame clones and lacks some. The sample has roughly 1,000,000 clones, about four fifths seen once. V was clipped by 4 bases and J by 4 bases; unmatched bases: 5. Looked up from germline, CDR1 is LNHNV and CDR2 is YYDKDF (reference sequence). This CDR3 spans 15 amino acids. The sample taken for sequencing was memory CD4+ T cells from PBMCs. Sample subset: CD45RA-negative fraction. The TCR originated in a young man in good health. Some clones in this sample may be carry-over from other donors' samples. This chain joins TRBV15 and TRBJ2-7, with 12 bases lining up with TRBD1. The CDR3 DNA sequence: TGTGCCACCAGCACCCGGGACAGGGGGCGTTACGAGCAGTACTTC. It translates to CATSTRDRGRYEQYF.